The TCR beta chain under discussion was sequenced for a study of spatial heterogeneity in lung cancer. Study details: Each time, sequencing found more beta-chain sequences than alpha-chain sequences. Findings of the study overall: There were more appearances of ubiquitous expanded tumor TCRs in blood at resection than at follow-up.

This clonotype was seen a few times. Its antigen remains unidentified. V lost 1 base and J lost 6, with 9 bases in between. This CDR3 has 14 residues. Germline V lookup: CDR1 SGHTA, CDR2 FQGTGA. Time point reported: sample taken at primary tumor resection. TCRs were sequenced from unsorted whole RNA of tumor, nontumor lung or PBMC. The donors, 60 to 80 patients with untreated early-stage non-small cell lung cancer, provided the samples. Each molecule of TCR cDNA was tagged with one unique molecular identifier. One entry per CDR3 protein, called by TCRdb with MiXCR from the 5' RACE reads. Among tens of thousands of distinct CDR3 sequences, 7.5% were seen once, and the ten largest hold under 30%.

This receptor was taken from a male donor with early-stage non-small cell lung cancer. The sequenced sample was PBMCs, obtained at surgery. V and J are TRBV7-3 and TRBJ2-2; possible D gene TRBD2, 5 bases. CDR3 DNA: TGTGCCAGCAGCTTAAGCCCGGGATCCGGGGAGCTGTTTTTT. Translation: CASSLSPGSGELFF.